This T cell receptor beta chain comes out of a study of blood T cell repertoires in COVID-19. At the level of the study: The study drew acute and convalescent COVID-19 samples from the United States, Italy and Spain. PBMCs, B-cell-depleted T cells, or T cells provided the cDNA or gDNA that made up the material.

Profiling relied on immunoSEQ multiplex PCR, and the TCRdb table lists in-frame clones only, not all of them. The repertoire includes about 160,000 clones, over 60% of them detected once, and about 7.8% sits in the top ten. Germline loops: CDR1 KGHSH, CDR2 LQKENI. The CDR3 is made up of 14 amino acids. The V and J ends lost 0 bases and 2 bases respectively, with 7 bases between them. The clonotype comes from a man in his sixties with acute or convalescent COVID-19. Sequenced material: peripheral blood. The chain has TRBV18 and TRBJ2-5; D call uncertain. The DNA of the CDR3 is TGTGCCAGCTCACCACCGGAGTTACAAGAGACCCAGTACTTC. It translates to CASSPPELQETQYF.